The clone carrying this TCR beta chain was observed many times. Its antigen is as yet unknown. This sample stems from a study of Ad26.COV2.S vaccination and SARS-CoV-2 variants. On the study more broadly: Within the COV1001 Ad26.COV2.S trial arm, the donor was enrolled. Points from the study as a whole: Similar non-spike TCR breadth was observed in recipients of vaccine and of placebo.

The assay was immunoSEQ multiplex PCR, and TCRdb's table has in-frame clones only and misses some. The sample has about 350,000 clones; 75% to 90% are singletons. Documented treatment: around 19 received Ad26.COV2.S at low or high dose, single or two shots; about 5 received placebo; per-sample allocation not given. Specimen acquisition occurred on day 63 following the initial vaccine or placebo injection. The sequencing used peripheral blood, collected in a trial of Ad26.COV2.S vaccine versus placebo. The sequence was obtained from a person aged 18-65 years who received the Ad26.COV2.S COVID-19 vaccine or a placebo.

The CDR3 DNA sequence: TGTGCCAGCAGTTTCCCTCCCTACGAGCAGTACTTC. It codes for CASSFPPYEQYF. This chain connects TRBV27 to TRBJ2-7; no definite D call. V was cut by 3 bases and J by 2 bases, with 5 bases left in between. CDR1 MNHEY and CDR2 SMNVEV come from the germline V gene (reference sequence). The CDR3 length is 12 residues.